Following are 31 T cell receptor beta chains from one sample sequenced in a study of T cells in Graves' hyperthyroidism and ophthalmopathy. RNA transcripts were the template for amplifying TCR beta CDR3 regions. An initial round of RT-PCR targeting the TCR CDR3 relied on the HTBI primer set. TCRdb re-derived calls from the multiplex PCR reads in MiXCR, one entry per CDR3 protein. This table holds approximately 400,000 distinct CDR3 sequences, 15% to 20% found once. The sample comprised blood. All receptors come from a man between 18 and 35 years old with Graves' ophthalmopathy.

The rearrangement joins TRBV4-1 to TRBJ1-2; D perhaps matches TRBD1 (6 bases). The germline V gene has CDR1 MGHRA and CDR2 YSYEKL. V was pared by 7 bases and J by 4 bases, with 22 bases between. This CDR3 is built from 16 residues. CDR3 loop: CASTLSWGASGYGYTF. The CDR3, as DNA: TGCGCCAGCACCTTAAGTTGGGGGGCGTCGGGCTATGGCTACACCTTC.

The chain joins TRBV20-1 to TRBJ2-1; D gene unclear. V lost 1 base to trimming and J lost 8 bases, with 18 bases between them. The CDR3 covers 15 residues. CDR1 is DFQATT, CDR2 SNEGSKA, per germline (reference sequence). In DNA, the CDR3 is TGCAGTGCTAGAGGGATGCAGTCGATTGTGCATGAGCAGTTCTTC. It is translated as CSARGMQSIVHEQFF.

Comments on this clonotype: Germline is not matched at one junction end, which may reflect a read error. The gene calls are TRBV20-1 and TRBJ2-1, with D possibly TRBD1 on 6 matching bases. This CDR3 has 14 amino acids. Looked up from germline, CDR1 is DFQATT and CDR2 is SNEGSKA (reference sequence). CDR3 bases: TGCAGTGCTAGAGGCCTTAGGGGGTACAATGAGCGGTTCTTC. It codes for CSARGLRGYNERFF.

The V gene is TRBV12-3 or TRBV12-4, the J gene TRBJ1-2; D is ambiguous. Trimming shortened V by 7 bases and J by 7 bases, and 16 bases separated the two germline ends. The CDR3 spans 13 residues. CDR3 protein: CASKTGVEGGYTF. In nucleotides, the CDR3 is TGTGCCAGCAAGACGGGTGTGGAGGGTGGCTACACCTTC.

V is TRBV7-4 and J is TRBJ2-4; no clear D gene. Germline CDR1 reads SGHVT; CDR2 reads SQSDAQ. Trimming took 2 bases from V and 0 from J, leaving 14 bases between them. This CDR3 has 17 amino acids. The CDR3 DNA reads as TGTGCCAGCAGCTTAAGAGGTTTGGTCTTAGCCAAAAACATTCAGTACTTC. Protein product: CASSLRGLVLAKNIQYF.

This clonotype appeared many times. The chain is built from TRBV12-3 or TRBV12-4 and TRBJ2-2, with D maybe TRBD1 (5 bases). The V gene lost 0 bases and the J gene lost 2 bases, with 7 bases spanning the gap. This CDR3 has 15 residues. This CDR3 reads CASSLAGPNTGELFF. As DNA, the CDR3 is TGTGCCAGCAGTTTAGCGGGGCCTAACACCGGGGAGCTGTTTTTT.

This clonotype was seen a few times. The chain has TRBV5-8 and TRBJ1-1, with D tentatively TRBD1 (6 bases). Germline V CDR1 and CDR2: SGHTS, YDEGEE. The CDR3 runs 15 residues. The germline V and J ends were trimmed by 3 bases and 3 bases, with 15 bases remaining between them. CDR3 bases: TGTGCCAGCAGCTCTACGGGGGGCTTTTACACTGAAGCTTTCTTT. As protein: CASSSTGGFYTEAFF.

This clonotype was observed a handful of times. This chain uses TRBV15 with TRBJ2-5; D remains ambiguous. CDR1 is LNHNV and CDR2 is YYDKDF in the germline V gene (reference sequence). Trimming stripped 1 base from V and 5 bases from J, with 11 bases between. The CDR3 has 14 residues. The CDR3 loop reads CATSRVPDEETQYF. DNA for the CDR3: TGTGCCACCAGCAGAGTTCCCGATGAGGAGACCCAGTACTTC.

This clonotype was detected only once. J is TRBJ1-2 and V is TRBV27; 9 nucleotides line up with TRBD1. Trimming cost V 6 bases and J 5 bases; bases outside gene matches: 7. Germline-derived CDR1 and CDR2 are MNHEY and SMNVEV (reference sequence). The CDR3 sequence is 14 residues long. Written as DNA, the CDR3 is TGTGCCAGCAGGAGGACAGGGGATCAGTATGGCTACACCTTC. Translation gives CASRRTGDQYGYTF.

This clonotype came up a few times. The chain recombines TRBV6-1 with TRBJ1-1, with D tentatively TRBD1 (6 bases). Trimming cost V 7 bases and J 6 bases, with 18 bases left between them. From germline, CDR1 is MNHNS and CDR2 SASEGT. The length of the CDR3 is 14 residues. In DNA form, the CDR3 reads TGTGCCAGCACCCGGGAAAGGGGGGGCCCTGAAGCTTTCTTT. Its translation: CASTRERGGPEAFF.

The V and J genes are TRBV7-8 and TRBJ2-6; perhaps TRBD2 as D (5 bases). Deletions cut 3 bases from V and 0 bases from J, with 12 bases between. This CDR3 region has 17 residues. The germline V gene encodes CDR1 SGHVS and CDR2 FQNEAQ. CDR3 sequence (DNA): TGTGCCAGCAGCTTGATTCGGGATCACTCTGGGGCCAACGTCCTGACTTTC. Protein sequence: CASSLIRDHSGANVLTF.

This clonotype was counted ten times or more. The gene calls are TRBV29-1 and TRBJ1-1; D may be TRBD1 (5 bases). Trimming removed 7 bases at V and 7 bases at J, with 10 bases between. From germline, CDR1 is SQVTM and CDR2 ANQGSEA. The CDR3 extends over 10 amino acids. This CDR3 reads CSGVTVEAFF. CDR3 sequence (DNA): TGCAGCGGTGTGACAGTTGAAGCTTTCTTT. The variable domain in full, completed from reference TRBV29-1 and TRBJ1-1, reads SAVISQKPSRDICQRGTSLTIQCQVDSQVTMMFWYRQQPGQSLTLIATANQGSEATYESGFVIDKFPISRPNLTFSTLTVSNMSPEDSSIYLCSGVTVEAFFGQGTRLTVV.

In the case of this clonotype: The conserved closing phenylalanine or tryptophan is absent in this CDR3, likely reflecting a read error. V is TRBV7-3 and J is TRBJ1-2, with D hard to call. Germline-derived CDR1 and CDR2 are SGHTA and FQGTGA. This CDR3 comprises 14 residues. Trimming cost V 5 bases and J 4 bases, with 14 bases left between them. CDR3 amino acids: CASSPPGRSYGYTL. The CDR3 nucleotides are TGTGCCAGCAGCCCGCCCGGACGGAGCTATGGCTACACCCTC.

The rearrangement joins TRBV4-1 to TRBJ2-4; the match to TRBD2 covers 8 bases. This CDR3 is built from 15 residues. Germline assignment: CDR1 MGHRA and CDR2 YSYEKL. Losses at the gene ends were 3 bases for V and 6 bases for J; bases not matched to a gene: 7. The CDR3 nucleotides read TGCGCCAGCAGCCAGACCGGGGGGGCTGGAAACATTCAGTACTTC. This gives the protein CASSQTGGAGNIQYF.

This clonotype has only a few counts. This rearrangement joins TRBV20-1 to TRBJ2-2; D not resolved. CDR3 length equals 14 residues. V was trimmed by 3 bases and J by 0 bases, leaving 8 bases between them. Per the germline V gene, CDR1 is DFQATT and CDR2 is SNEGSKA (reference sequence). The CDR3 coding sequence is TGCAGTGCTAGTAAGAACCCGAACACCGGGGAGCTGTTTTTT. This codes for CSASKNPNTGELFF.

This clonotype occurred a few times. V usage is TRBV20-1 and J usage is TRBJ1-1; D gene ambiguous. CDR3 length: 16 amino acids. Trimming left V 4 bases short and J 0 bases short, with 18 bases between. Germline V gene data show CDR1 as DFQATT and CDR2 as SNEGSKA (reference sequence). The CDR3, as DNA: TGCAGTGCTAACTTAGCAGGTCCACCCATGAACACTGAAGCTTTCTTT. This codes for CSANLAGPPMNTEAFF.

This clonotype has just a few counts. The chain uses TRBV6-1 and TRBJ2-4; D possibly corresponds to TRBD2 (5 bases). Germline CDR1 is MNHNS and CDR2 is SASEGT. Trimming took 7 bases from V and 7 from J, leaving 11 bases between them. The CDR3 loop spans 12 amino acids. Here the CDR3 reads CASTRAENIQYF. The DNA for the CDR3 is TGTGCCAGCACTCGAGCGGAGAACATTCAGTACTTC.

This clonotype was observed a handful of times. The chain combines TRBV28 with TRBJ1-5, with unresolved D. V was shortened by 1 base and J by 4 bases, with 11 bases between the two germline ends. The CDR3 consists of 15 residues. CDR1 and CDR2 from the germline V gene are MDHEN and SYDVKM. The CDR3 is CASSLFGGRNQPQHF. DNA of the CDR3: TGTGCCAGCAGTTTATTCGGAGGGCGGAATCAGCCCCAGCATTTT.

Comment on this clonotype: This clone may be a read error of a much larger clone one base away. The V gene is TRBV24-1, the J gene TRBJ2-2; 8 nucleotides agree with TRBD1. The CDR3 consists of 15 residues. Germline V gene lookup returns CDR1 KGHDR and CDR2 SFDVKD. Trimming at V came to 8 bases and at J to 2 bases, leaving 6 bases not matched to a gene. In DNA, the CDR3 is TGTGCCACCAACCGGACAGGGTATAACACCGGGGAGCTGTTTTTT. This codes for CATNRTGYNTGELFF.

The chain is built from TRBV7-9 and TRBJ2-3; 12 bases fit TRBD2. The CDR3 length is 16 residues. Germline V gene data show CDR1 as SEHNR and CDR2 as FQNEAQ (reference sequence). V dropped 5 bases and J dropped 5; count of bases not matched to a gene: 8. The CDR3 coding sequence is TGTGCCAGCAGCGACCTAGCGGGGGGGCGGGTAGATACGCAGTATTTT. This codes for CASSDLAGGRVDTQYF.

This clonotype has more than one count but fewer than ten. This chain joins TRBV20-1 and TRBJ2-7, with D tentatively TRBD1 (5 bases). The CDR3 is 13 residues long. Trimming left V 4 bases short and J 1 base short, with 11 bases between. Germline assignment: CDR1 DFQATT and CDR2 SNEGSKA (reference sequence). CDR3 in amino acids: CSATRQISYEQYF. DNA of the CDR3: TGCAGTGCTACTCGACAGATTTCCTACGAGCAGTACTTC.

This clonotype was observed at least ten times. The chain combines TRBV11-2 with TRBJ2-7; TRBD1 aligns across 7 bases. The V gene end was trimmed by 1 base and the J gene end by 3 bases; junction bases not matched to a gene: 3. The germline V gene encodes CDR1 SGHAT and CDR2 FQNNGV. This CDR3 comprises 14 residues. The CDR3 nucleotides read TGTGCCAGCAGCTTAGTTGCAGGGGGCTACGAGCAGTACTTC. It codes for CASSLVAGGYEQYF.

In this sample, this clonotype turned up a few times. The rearrangement links TRBV13 to TRBJ1-2; perhaps TRBD1 as D (5 bases). The CDR3 has 15 amino acids. V was cut by 1 base and J by 3 bases, with 12 bases left in between. Germline V gene data show CDR1 as PRHDT and CDR2 as FYEKMQ (reference sequence). The CDR3 DNA reads as TGTGCCAGCAGCTTAGAGGAGGGGAGTGACTATGGCTACACCTTC. This encodes CASSLEEGSDYGYTF.

This clonotype showed up just a few times. The chain joins TRBV5-6 to TRBJ2-1; D might be TRBD1 (5 bases). There are 15 residues in the CDR3. Trimming left V 5 bases short and J 2 bases short, with 14 bases between. Germline V gene sequence: CDR1 SGHDT, CDR2 YYEEEE. CDR3 sequence reads: CASRGVQLTYNEQFF. CDR3 nucleotide sequence: TGTGCCAGCAGAGGGGTGCAGTTAACCTACAATGAGCAGTTCTTC.

This clonotype was seen at least ten times. The chain has TRBV5-1 and TRBJ2-7; a weak D match, TRBD2 (6 bases). V dropped 2 bases and J dropped 0 bases, with 12 bases sitting between them. Germline assignment: CDR1 SGHRS and CDR2 YFSETQ. The CDR3 length is 15 residues. CDR3 in DNA: TGCGCCAGCAGCTTTTATGGGGGGAGCTCCTACGAGCAGTACTTC. Its protein is CASSFYGGSSYEQYF.

Ten or more counts support this clonotype. The J gene is TRBJ2-3, the V gene TRBV7-3; D is possibly TRBD1 (6 bases). Germline V gene lookup returns CDR1 SGHTA and CDR2 FQGTGA. Between the trimmed V and J ends, which lost 4 bases and 2 bases, there was a span of 16 bases. The CDR3 is made up of 16 amino acids. The CDR3, as DNA: TGTGCCAGCAGCTCCCTTTCAGGGGCCACCACAGATACGCAGTATTTT. Protein product: CASSSLSGATTDTQYF. Combining the CDR3 with reference TRBV7-3 and TRBJ2-3 gives the whole variable domain GAGVSQTPSNKVTEKGKYVELRCDPISGHTALYWYRQSLGQGPEFLIYFQGTGAADDSGLPNDRFFAVRPEGSVSTLKIQRTERGDSAVYLCASSSLSGATTDTQYFGPGTRLTVL.

This clonotype occurred many times. This chain connects TRBV2 to TRBJ1-5; D unclear. V was trimmed by 6 bases and J by 3 bases, leaving 6 bases between them. The CDR3 is 12 residues long. CDR1 SNHLY and CDR2 FYNNEI come from the germline V gene. The CDR3 sequence: CASRGDNQPQHF. The CDR3 region has the DNA TGTGCCAGCAGGGGAGACAATCAGCCCCAGCATTTT.

A few counts support this clonotype. The CDR3 nucleotides read TGCGCCAGCAGCCACCCCCAGGAGACCCAGTACTTC. Translating it yields CASSHPQETQYF. The chain joins TRBV4-1 to TRBJ2-5; D ambiguous. Trimming left V 3 bases short and J 5 bases short, with 7 bases between. The CDR3 spans 12 residues. From germline, CDR1 is MGHRA and CDR2 YSYEKL.

This clonotype was picked up many times. The chain employs TRBV9 and TRBJ2-5, with D possibly matching TRBD2 (7 bases). The CDR3 length is 15 residues. V lost 5 bases and J lost 3, with 17 bases in between. Germline CDR1 reads SGDLS; CDR2 reads YYNGEE. CDR3 sequence: CASRRGLGGEETQYF. CDR3 in DNA: TGTGCCAGCAGGAGGGGGTTGGGGGGGGAAGAGACCCAGTACTTC.

This clonotype was seen a single time. This chain links TRBV2 with TRBJ1-1, with 7 bases identical to TRBD1. Germline trimming cut 8 bases from V and 4 bases from J; bases unmatched to any gene: 16. Per the germline V gene, CDR1 is SNHLY and CDR2 is FYNNEI. CDR3 size: 16 residues. The CDR3 DNA reads TGTGCCAGCTCCCCCCAACAGGGGAAAAGGATCACTGAAGCTTTCTTT. Protein product: CASSPQQGKRITEAFF. The full variable domain, its missing parts supplied by reference TRBV2 and TRBJ1-1, is EPEVTQTPSHQVTQMGQEVILRCVPISNHLYFYWYRQILGQKVEFLVSFYNNEISEKSEIFDDQFSVERPDGSNFTLKIRSTKLEDSAMYFCASSPQQGKRITEAFFGQGTRLTVV.

CDR3 protein: CASSLGAGGPGAGELFF. The CDR3 DNA reads as TGTGCCAGCAGCTTAGGGGCGGGGGGGCCTGGAGCCGGGGAGCTGTTTTTT. V is TRBV7-6 and J is TRBJ2-2; 9 bases align to TRBD2. The germline gives CDR1 SGHVS, CDR2 FNYEAQ. The CDR3 extends over 17 amino acids. J was trimmed by 6 bases and V by 1 base; bases with no gene match: 9.